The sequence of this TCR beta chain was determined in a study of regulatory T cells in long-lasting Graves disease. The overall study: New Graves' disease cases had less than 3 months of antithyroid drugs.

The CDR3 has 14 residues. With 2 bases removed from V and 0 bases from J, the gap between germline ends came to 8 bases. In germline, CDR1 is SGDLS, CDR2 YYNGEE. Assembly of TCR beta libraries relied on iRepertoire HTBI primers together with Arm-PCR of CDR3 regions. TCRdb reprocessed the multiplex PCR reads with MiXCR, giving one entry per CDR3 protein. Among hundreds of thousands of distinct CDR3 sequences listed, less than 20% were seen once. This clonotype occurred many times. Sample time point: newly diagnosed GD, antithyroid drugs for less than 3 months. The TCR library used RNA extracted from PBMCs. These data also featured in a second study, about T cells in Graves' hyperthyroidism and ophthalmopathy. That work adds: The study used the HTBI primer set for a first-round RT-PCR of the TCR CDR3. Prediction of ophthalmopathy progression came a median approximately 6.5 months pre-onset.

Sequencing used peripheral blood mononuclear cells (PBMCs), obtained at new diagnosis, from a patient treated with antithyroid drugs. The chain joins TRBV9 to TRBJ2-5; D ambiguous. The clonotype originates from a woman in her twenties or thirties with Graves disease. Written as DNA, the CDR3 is TGTGCCAGCAGCGTCCAGGACCACCAAGAGACCCAGTACTTC. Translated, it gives CASSVQDHQETQYF.